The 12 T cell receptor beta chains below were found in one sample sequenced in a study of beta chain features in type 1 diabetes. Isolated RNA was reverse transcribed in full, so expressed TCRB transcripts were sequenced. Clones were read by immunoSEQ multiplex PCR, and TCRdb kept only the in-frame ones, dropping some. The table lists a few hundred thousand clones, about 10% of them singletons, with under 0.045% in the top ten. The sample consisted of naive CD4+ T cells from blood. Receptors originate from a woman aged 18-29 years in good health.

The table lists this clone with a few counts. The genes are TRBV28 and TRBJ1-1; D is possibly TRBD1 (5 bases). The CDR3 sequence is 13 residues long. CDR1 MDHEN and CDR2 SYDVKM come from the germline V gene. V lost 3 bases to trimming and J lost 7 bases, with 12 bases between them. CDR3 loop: CASSFSGHYEAFF. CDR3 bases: TGTGCCAGCAGTTTCTCCGGACACTATGAAGCTTTCTTT.

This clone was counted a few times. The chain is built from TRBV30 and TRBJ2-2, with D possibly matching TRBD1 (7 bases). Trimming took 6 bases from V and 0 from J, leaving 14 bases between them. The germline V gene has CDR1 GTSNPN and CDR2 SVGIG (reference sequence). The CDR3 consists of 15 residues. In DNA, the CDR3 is TGTGCCTGCGGCGGGGACAGAGCGAACACCGGGGAGCTGTTTTTT. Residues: CACGGDRANTGELFF.

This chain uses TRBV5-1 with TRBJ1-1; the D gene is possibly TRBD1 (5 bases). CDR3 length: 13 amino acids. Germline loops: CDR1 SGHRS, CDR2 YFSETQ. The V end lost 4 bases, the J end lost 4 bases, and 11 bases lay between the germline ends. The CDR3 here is CASSVAGGTEAFF. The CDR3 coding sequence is TGCGCCAGCAGCGTGGCGGGGGGCACTGAAGCTTTCTTT. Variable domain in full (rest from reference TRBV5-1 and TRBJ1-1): KAGVTQTPRYLIKTRGQQVTLSCSPISGHRSVSWYQQTPGQGLQFLFEYFSETQRNKGNFPGRFSGRQFSNSRSEMNVSTLELGDSALYLCASSVAGGTEAFFGQGTRLTVV.

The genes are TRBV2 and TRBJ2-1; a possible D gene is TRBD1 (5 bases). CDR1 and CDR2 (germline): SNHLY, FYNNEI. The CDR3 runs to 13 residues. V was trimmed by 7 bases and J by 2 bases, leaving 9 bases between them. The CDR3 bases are TGTGCCAGCAATAGGGGTCCCTACAATGAGCAGTTCTTC. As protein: CASNRGPYNEQFF.

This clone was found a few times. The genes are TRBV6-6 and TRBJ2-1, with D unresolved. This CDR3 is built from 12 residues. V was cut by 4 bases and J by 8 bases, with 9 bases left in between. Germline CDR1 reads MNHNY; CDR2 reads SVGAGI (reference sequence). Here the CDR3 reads CASSFSSDEQFF. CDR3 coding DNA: TGTGCCAGCAGTTTTTCCTCCGATGAGCAGTTCTTC.

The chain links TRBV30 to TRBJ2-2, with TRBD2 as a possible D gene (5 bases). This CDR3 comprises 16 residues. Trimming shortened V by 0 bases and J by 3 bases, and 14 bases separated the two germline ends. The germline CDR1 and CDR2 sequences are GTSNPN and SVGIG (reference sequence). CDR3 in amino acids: CAWSVRGLAHTGELFF. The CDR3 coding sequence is TGTGCCTGGAGTGTACGGGGTCTAGCCCACACCGGGGAGCTGTTTTTT.

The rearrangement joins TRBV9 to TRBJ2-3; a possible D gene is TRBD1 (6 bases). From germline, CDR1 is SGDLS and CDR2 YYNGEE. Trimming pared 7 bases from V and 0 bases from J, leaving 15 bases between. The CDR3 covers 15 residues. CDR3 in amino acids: CASLRWTASTDTQYF. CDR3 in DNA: TGTGCCAGCCTACGGTGGACAGCGAGCACAGATACGCAGTATTTT.

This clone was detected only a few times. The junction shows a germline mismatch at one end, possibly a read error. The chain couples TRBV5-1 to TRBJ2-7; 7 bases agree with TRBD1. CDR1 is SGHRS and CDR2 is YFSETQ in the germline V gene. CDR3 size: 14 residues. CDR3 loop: CASSLAPGQKPLDF. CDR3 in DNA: TGCGCCAGCAGCTTGGCGCCGGGACAGAAGCCGCTGGACTTC.

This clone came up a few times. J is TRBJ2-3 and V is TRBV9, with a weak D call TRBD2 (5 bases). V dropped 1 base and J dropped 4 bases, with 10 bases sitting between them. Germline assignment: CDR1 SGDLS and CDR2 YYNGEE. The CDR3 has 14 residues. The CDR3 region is CASSVLGSADTQYF. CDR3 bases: TGTGCCAGCAGCGTACTGGGGAGCGCAGATACGCAGTATTTT.

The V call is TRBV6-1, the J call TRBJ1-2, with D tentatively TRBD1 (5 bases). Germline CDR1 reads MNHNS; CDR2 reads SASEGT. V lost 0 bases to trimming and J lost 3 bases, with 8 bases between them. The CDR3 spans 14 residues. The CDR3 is CASSEAGRHYGYTF. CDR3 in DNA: TGTGCCAGCAGTGAAGCGGGGCGCCACTATGGCTACACCTTC.

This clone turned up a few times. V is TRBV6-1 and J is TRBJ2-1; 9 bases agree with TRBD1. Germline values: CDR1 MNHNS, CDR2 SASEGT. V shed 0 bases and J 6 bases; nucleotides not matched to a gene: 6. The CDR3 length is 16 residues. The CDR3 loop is CASSEARDRVSNEQFF. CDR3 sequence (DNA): TGTGCCAGCAGTGAAGCGAGGGACAGGGTGTCCAATGAGCAGTTCTTC.

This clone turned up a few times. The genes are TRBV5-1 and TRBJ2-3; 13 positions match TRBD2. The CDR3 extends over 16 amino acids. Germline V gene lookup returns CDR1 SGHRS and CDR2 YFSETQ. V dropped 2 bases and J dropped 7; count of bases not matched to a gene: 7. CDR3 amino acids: CASSLLAGGQGNTQYF. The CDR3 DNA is TGCGCCAGCAGCTTACTAGCGGGAGGGCAAGGAAATACGCAGTATTTT.